This TCR beta chain derives from a study of T-cell reconstitution after alpha-beta-depleted transplantation in children. Molecular barcoding with unique molecular identifiers was used for the TCRbeta library. TCRdb called the PCR reads again in MiXCR, with one record for every CDR3 protein. The repertoire holds fewer than 400,000 distinct CDR3 sequences, with about a fifth as singletons. This clonotype turned up a few times. Compared with germline, one end of the junction differs, possibly owing to a read error. This clonotype was sampled from a human donor who donated a stem cell graft to a child with acute myeloid leukemia. The specimen comprised PBMCs from the stem cell graft donor, sampled from the stem cell graft.

The CDR3 protein is CSAQRQGAIPTNTQYF. In DNA form, the CDR3 reads TGCAGTGCCCAACGTCAGGGTGCAATCCCCACAAATACGCAGTATTTT. This sequence joins TRBV20-1 and TRBJ2-3; D may be TRBD1 (5 bases). Germline CDR1 and CDR2: DFQATT and SNEGSKA (reference sequence). CDR3 size: 16 residues.